The 25 T cell receptor beta chains presented below share a single source sample, sequenced in a study of shared clonotypes between healthy human individuals. Libraries were prepared by immunoSEQ multiplex PCR; TCRdb keeps only in-frame clonotypes and omits some of them. The sample holds 780,000 or so clones, 72% seen once. The specimen was memory CD4+ T cells sorted from blood. As to subset: CD45RA-negative fraction. The receptor set was obtained from a woman aged 25 to 39 in good health.

This sequence joins TRBV4-1 and TRBJ2-2; 7 positions agree with TRBD1. The CDR3 has 18 residues. Germline CDR1 and CDR2: MGHRA and YSYEKL. V dropped 0 bases and J dropped 0; count of bases not matched to a gene: 7. CDR3 DNA: TGCGCCAGCAGCCAAGATCGGGACAGCGCCCCGAACACCGGGGAGCTGTTTTTT. Its protein is CASSQDRDSAPNTGELFF.

This clone came up a few times. This rearrangement joins TRBV27 to TRBJ1-5; D is unclear. The CDR3 covers 16 residues. V was cut by 3 bases and J by 3 bases, with 15 bases left in between. In germline, CDR1 is MNHEY, CDR2 SMNVEV (reference sequence). The CDR3 region is CASSFRFGQTNQPQHF. The CDR3 nucleotides are TGTGCCAGCAGTTTTCGATTCGGGCAGACCAATCAGCCCCAGCATTTT.

The chain combines TRBV11-2 with TRBJ1-2, with D possibly TRBD1 on 6 matching bases. CDR3 length equals 15 residues. V lost 5 bases, J lost 4 bases, and 17 bases lay in between. The germline CDR1 and CDR2 sequences are SGHAT and FQNNGV. This CDR3 is CASSLGGTRGYGYTF. Here the CDR3 DNA reads TGTGCCAGCAGCCTAGGGGGGACGAGGGGCTATGGCTACACCTTC.

For this clone: The same CDR3 also results from other DNA sequences found in this sample. This sequence joins TRBV18 and TRBJ2-5, with 9 bases aligning to TRBD1. Germline trimming cut 3 bases from V and 5 bases from J; bases unmatched to any gene: 7. Germline CDR1 reads KGHSH; CDR2 reads LQKENI. This CDR3 is built from 15 residues. The CDR3 bases are TGTGCCAGCTCACCTCCGGGACAGGGCGGGGAGACCCAGTACTTC. It translates to CASSPPGQGGETQYF.

The rearrangement joins TRBV25-1 to TRBJ2-3; tentatively, D is TRBD1 (5 bases). The CDR3 runs to 17 residues. V shed 1 base and J shed 0 bases, with 14 bases lying between them. Germline CDR1 MGHDK, CDR2 SYGVNS. CDR3 amino acids: CASSESQWGQSTDTQYF. Here the CDR3 DNA reads TGTGCCAGCAGTGAATCGCAGTGGGGCCAGAGCACAGATACGCAGTATTTT.

This clone showed up just a few times. This chain links TRBV28 with TRBJ2-7; 9 positions agree with TRBD2. Germline trimming cut 8 bases from V and 6 bases from J; bases unmatched to any gene: 11. CDR3 length equals 14 residues. Germline CDR1 reads MDHEN; CDR2 reads SYDVKM. The chain's CDR3 is CASGRRGRASEQYF. CDR3 bases: TGTGCCAGCGGAAGGCGCGGGAGGGCCTCCGAGCAGTACTTC.

The V and J genes are TRBV5-1 and TRBJ2-1, with D unclear. This CDR3 is 13 amino acids long. Trimming took off 1 base at V and 10 bases at J, with 12 bases between the two ends. The germline gives CDR1 SGHRS, CDR2 YFSETQ. The CDR3 region is CASSLSRRWEQFF. CDR3 nucleotide sequence: TGCGCCAGCAGCTTGTCCCGAAGATGGGAGCAGTTCTTC.

The chain has TRBV7-9 and TRBJ2-3; TRBD2 is a possible D gene (6 bases). Trimming cost V 5 bases and J 9 bases, with 18 bases left between them. There are 14 residues in the CDR3. Germline loops: CDR1 SEHNR, CDR2 FQNEAQ (reference sequence). In nucleotides, the CDR3 is TGTGCCAGCAGCCCGGGGACGCGGAGCGGGACGCAGTATTTT. It translates to CASSPGTRSGTQYF.

The gene calls are TRBV5-1 and TRBJ2-2; D is undetermined. This CDR3 is built from 16 residues. CDR1 and CDR2 from the germline V gene are SGHRS and YFSETQ. The V end lost 4 bases, the J end lost 2 bases, and 15 bases lay between the germline ends. The CDR3 nucleotides read TGCGCCAGCAGCCCTACCTGGGGATTAAACACCGGGGAGCTGTTTTTT. Protein product: CASSPTWGLNTGELFF.

The chain links TRBV19 to TRBJ2-1; 13 bases are a match to TRBD2. This CDR3 contains 16 residues. Unmatched junction bases numbered 12, after V lost 7 bases and J lost 9 bases. CDR1 is LNHDA, CDR2 SQIVND, per germline (reference sequence). The CDR3 spells CASTHSRTSGSSEQFF. As DNA, the CDR3 is TGTGCCAGTACCCATTCCCGGACTAGCGGGAGTTCTGAGCAGTTCTTC. Full variable domain (remainder filled in from reference TRBV19 and TRBJ2-1): DGGITQSPKYLFRKEGQNVTLSCEQNLNHDAMYWYRQDPGQGLRLIYYSQIVNDFQKGDIAEGYSVSREKKESFPLTVTSAQKNPTAFYLCASTHSRTSGSSEQFFGPGTRLTVL.

The genes are TRBV10-1 and TRBJ1-1; D uncertain. Trimming took 2 bases from V and 10 from J, leaving 8 bases between them. Germline V lookup: CDR1 WNHNN, CDR2 SYGVQD (reference sequence). This CDR3 spans 11 amino acids. CDR3 in amino acids: CASSEDYGAFF. CDR3 DNA: TGCGCCAGCAGTGAGGACTACGGAGCTTTCTTT.

This chain joins TRBV6-1 and TRBJ2-5, with 7 bases lining up with TRBD2. Germline assignment: CDR1 MNHNS and CDR2 SASEGT. With 3 bases clipped from V and 4 bases from J, the junction kept 5 bases outside the gene matches. The CDR3 is made up of 14 amino acids. This CDR3 reads CASSEGGIGETQYF. The CDR3 DNA reads TGTGCCAGCAGTGAGGGGGGGATCGGAGAGACCCAGTACTTC.

The chain is built from TRBV28 and TRBJ1-1; D gene unclear. The CDR3 consists of 17 residues. The germline CDR1 and CDR2 sequences are MDHEN and SYDVKM. Trimming shortened V by 5 bases and J by 0 bases, and 19 bases separated the two germline ends. The CDR3, as DNA: TGTGCCAGCAGTCTACTGTTTCCCGAGTACATGAACACTGAAGCTTTCTTT. Residues: CASSLLFPEYMNTEAFF.

Turning to this clone: This specimen includes other DNA sequences encoding the same CDR3. The chain combines TRBV19 with TRBJ1-1; D call uncertain. The CDR3 has 13 residues. Germline V gives CDR1 LNHDA, CDR2 SQIVND (reference sequence). V shed 1 base and J shed 1 base, with 4 bases lying between them. DNA of the CDR3: TGTGCCAGTAGTATAGGGCAGAACACTGAAGCTTTCTTT. Translated, it gives CASSIGQNTEAFF.

The chain has TRBV28 and TRBJ2-7, with 9 positions matching TRBD1. CDR1 and CDR2 (germline): MDHEN, SYDVKM. This CDR3 has 15 residues. The V gene end was trimmed by 6 bases and the J gene end by 5 bases; junction bases not matched to a gene: 11. The CDR3 coding sequence is TGTGCCAGCAGGACCCCGGGACAGGGAGTCCACGAGCAGTACTTC. It specifies CASRTPGQGVHEQYF.

V usage is TRBV5-1 and J usage is TRBJ2-2; D tentatively fits TRBD1 or TRBD2 (5 bases each). CDR3 length equals 16 residues. V dropped 4 bases and J dropped 0 bases, with 13 bases sitting between them. CDR1 is SGHRS and CDR2 is YFSETQ in the germline V gene. The DNA of the CDR3 is TGCGCCAGCAGCCCACTAGGGGTAACGAACACCGGGGAGCTGTTTTTT. Its protein is CASSPLGVTNTGELFF.

This clone was counted a few times. The DNA for the CDR3 is TGCAGCGTTGATGAGCGGTCAGGCGACAATGAGCAGTTCTTC. It yields the protein CSVDERSGDNEQFF. The chain recombines TRBV29-1 with TRBJ2-1; D possibly corresponds to TRBD2 (5 bases). CDR3 length: 14 amino acids. V was cut by 3 bases and J by 5 bases, with 14 bases left in between. Germline CDR1 SQVTM, CDR2 ANQGSEA.

This clone came up a few times. The genes are TRBV28 and TRBJ2-7; weak D call: TRBD2 (5 bases). CDR1 is MDHEN and CDR2 is SYDVKM in the germline V gene. The length of the CDR3 is 18 residues. Deletions cut 6 bases from V and 2 bases from J, with 26 bases between. CDR3 in amino acids: CASSSIGHGGPRTYEQYF. CDR3 in DNA: TGTGCCAGCAGCTCCATCGGCCACGGAGGTCCTCGAACCTACGAGCAGTACTTC. Drawing the rest from reference TRBV28 and TRBJ2-7, the complete variable domain is DVKVTQSSRYLVKRTGEKVFLECVQDMDHENMFWYRQDPGLGLRLIYFSYDVKMKEKGDIPEGYSVSREKKERFSLILESASTNQTSMYLCASSSIGHGGPRTYEQYFGPGTRLTVT.

The genes are TRBV27 and TRBJ1-2, with TRBD1 as a possible D gene (6 bases). Trimming pared 6 bases from V and 8 bases from J, leaving 13 bases between. The CDR3 is 12 residues long. Germline V gives CDR1 MNHEY, CDR2 SMNVEV (reference sequence). The DNA of the CDR3 is TGTGCCAGCAGAGGGGGGACGGGGGGCTACACCTTC. It specifies CASRGGTGGYTF.

The chain has TRBV7-6 and TRBJ1-5; 8 bases are a match to TRBD1. V gave up 7 bases and J gave up 5 bases; unmatched junction bases: 10. The CDR3 is 15 residues long. Per the germline V gene, CDR1 is SGHVS and CDR2 is FNYEAQ. CDR3 in amino acids: CASTPRAGGDQPQHF. The CDR3 DNA reads TGTGCCAGCACCCCCCGGGCAGGGGGCGATCAGCCCCAGCATTTT.

This clone was seen only a few times. Germline is not matched at one junction end, which may reflect a read error. This chain connects TRBV19 to TRBJ2-6; tentatively, D is TRBD1 or TRBD2 (5 bases each). This CDR3 spans 15 amino acids. From germline, CDR1 is LNHDA and CDR2 SQIVND (reference sequence). Here the CDR3 reads CASRLGTAGVNVLTF. The CDR3 nucleotides are TGTGCCAGTAGACTCGGGACGGCCGGGGTCAACGTCCTGACTTTC.

This clone appeared a single time. The rearrangement links TRBV19 to TRBJ2-1, with TRBD2 identical over 7 bases. Per the germline V gene, CDR1 is LNHDA and CDR2 is SQIVND (reference sequence). The CDR3 spans 15 residues. J was trimmed by 5 bases and V by 9 bases; bases with no gene match: 13. This CDR3 reads CASTTMGLADNEQFF. The CDR3 nucleotides are TGTGCCAGCACCACAATGGGGCTAGCGGACAATGAGCAGTTCTTC.

V gene TRBV5-8 combines with J gene TRBJ1-5, with a weak D call TRBD1 (6 bases). The V gene's germline CDR1 is SGHTS and CDR2 YDEGEE. The CDR3 is made up of 15 amino acids. Trimming left V 2 bases short and J 4 bases short, with 13 bases between. This CDR3 reads CASSFGTLGNQPQHF. In DNA, the CDR3 is TGTGCCAGCAGCTTCGGGACACTGGGGAATCAGCCCCAGCATTTT.

This chain links TRBV7-5 with TRBJ1-2. TRBV7-5 is deemed a pseudogene. This CDR3 contains 14 residues. The CDR3 region is CVRSLVLTNYGYTF. In DNA, the CDR3 is TGTGTCAGAAGCTTAGTACTAACAAACTATGGCTACACCTTC.

CDR3 nucleotides: TGTGCCAGCAGGCAGGAGAAGACTAGCGGGAGGACCTCCTACGAGCAGTACTTC. The encoded protein is CASRQEKTSGRTSYEQYF. The gene calls are TRBV7-2 and TRBJ2-7, with 13 positions matching TRBD2. Germline V gene sequence: CDR1 SGHTA, CDR2 FQGNSA. This CDR3 has 18 amino acids. V lost 6 bases and J lost 0; bases outside the gene matches: 11.